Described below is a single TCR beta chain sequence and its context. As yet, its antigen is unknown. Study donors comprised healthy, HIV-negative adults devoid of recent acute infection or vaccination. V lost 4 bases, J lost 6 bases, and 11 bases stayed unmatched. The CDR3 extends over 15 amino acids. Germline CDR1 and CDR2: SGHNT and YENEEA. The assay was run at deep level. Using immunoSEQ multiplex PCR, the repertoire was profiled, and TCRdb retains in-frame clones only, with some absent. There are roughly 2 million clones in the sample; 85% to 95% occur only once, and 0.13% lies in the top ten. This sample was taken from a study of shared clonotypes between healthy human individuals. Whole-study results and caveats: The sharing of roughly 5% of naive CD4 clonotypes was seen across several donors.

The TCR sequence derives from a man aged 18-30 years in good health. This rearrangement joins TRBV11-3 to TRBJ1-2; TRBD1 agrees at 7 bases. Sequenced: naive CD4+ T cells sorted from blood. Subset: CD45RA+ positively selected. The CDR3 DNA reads TGTGCCAGCAGCTCCTCCGGGACAGACACCGATGGCTACACCTTC. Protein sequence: CASSSSGTDTDGYTF. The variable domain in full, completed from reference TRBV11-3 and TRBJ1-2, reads EAGVVQSPRYKIIEKKQPVAFWCNPISGHNTLYWYLQNLGQGPELLIRYENEEAVDDSQLPKDRFSAERLKGVDSTLKIQPAELGDSAVYLCASSSSGTDTDGYTFGSGTRLTVV.